One sample yielded the 10 T cell receptor beta chains listed below, sequenced in a study of regulatory T cells in long-lasting Graves disease. Time point noted: newly diagnosed GD, antithyroid drugs for less than 3 months. Preparation of the TCR library used RNA extracted from PBMCs. In building TCR beta libraries, iRepertoire HTBI primers were used together with Arm-PCR of CDR3 regions. MiXCR was run by TCRdb on the multiplex PCR reads, yielding one entry per CDR3 protein. The table has more than 300,000 distinct CDR3 sequences, approximately 12% seen once; the top ten hold 18%. The sample was also reused in another study, on T cells in Graves' hyperthyroidism and ophthalmopathy.

The sample was peripheral blood mononuclear cells (PBMCs), taken at new diagnosis, from a patient treated with antithyroid drugs. These receptors all come from a woman aged 18-30 years with Graves disease.

This clonotype was recorded many times. CDR3 in amino acids: CASSFGTGYEQFF. The CDR3 DNA reads TGTGCCAGCAGTTTCGGGACAGGGTATGAGCAGTTCTTC. The chain combines TRBV12-3 or TRBV12-4 with TRBJ2-1; 9 bases map to TRBD1. The CDR3 consists of 13 residues. The ends lost 3 bases at V and 8 bases at J; junction bases unmatched: 2.

This clonotype was observed a few times. V and J are TRBV11-1 and TRBJ2-1, with TRBD2 matching over 12 bases. Trimming removed 4 bases from V and 7 bases from J; junction bases left unmatched: 17. CDR1 is SGHAT and CDR2 is FQDESV in the germline V gene (reference sequence). CDR3 size: 19 residues. The CDR3 nucleotides are TGTGCCAGCAGCTCCAGAAAATTACGACTAGCGGGAGTCGGGAATGAGCAGTTCTTC. Protein product: CASSSRKLRLAGVGNEQFF.

This clonotype was seen at least ten times. The chain recombines TRBV6-1 with TRBJ1-4, with D perhaps matching TRBD1 (5 bases). Germline V gene lookup returns CDR1 MNHNS and CDR2 SASEGT. V lost 7 bases and J 3 bases, leaving 12 bases between the germline ends. The CDR3 covers 14 residues. The CDR3 coding sequence is TGTGCCAGCAACCTTCAGGGTGCTAATGAAAAACTGTTTTTT. Translating it yields CASNLQGANEKLFF.

This clonotype came up many times. The V and J genes are TRBV7-9 and TRBJ1-1; unclear D gene. This CDR3 is 13 amino acids long. CDR1 and CDR2 (germline): SEHNR, FQNEAQ (reference sequence). The V end lost 2 bases, the J end lost 0 bases, and 4 bases lay between the germline ends. The CDR3: CASSLQVNTEAFF. DNA for the CDR3: TGTGCCAGCAGCTTACAGGTGAACACTGAAGCTTTCTTT.

The rearrangement links TRBV12-3 or TRBV12-4 to TRBJ2-1, with 9 positions matching TRBD2. This CDR3 is built from 16 residues. V was pared by 7 bases and J by 8 bases, with 15 bases of the junction left unmatched. The CDR3 bases are TGTGCCAGCATTTCTCATGGTAGCGGGAGTAGCGATGAGCAGTTCTTC. This sequence encodes CASISHGSGSSDEQFF.

This clonotype was seen a handful of times. The rearrangement links TRBV5-6 to TRBJ2-5; D gene unclear. V was trimmed by 4 bases and J by 5 bases, leaving 9 bases between them. Germline V gene sequence: CDR1 SGHDT, CDR2 YYEEEE. The length of the CDR3 is 12 residues. The CDR3 region is CASSNTVETQYF. The CDR3 nucleotides are TGTGCCAGCAGCAACACCGTGGAGACCCAGTACTTC. The variable domain in full, completed from reference TRBV5-6 and TRBJ2-5, reads DAGVTQSPTHLIKTRGQQVTLRCSPKSGHDTVSWYQQALGQGPQFIFQYYEEEERQRGNFPDRFSGHQFPNYSSELNVNALLLGDSALYLCASSNTVETQYFGPGTRLLVL.

There are many counts of this clonotype. The chain is built from TRBV2 and TRBJ1-2; D uncertain. This CDR3 is built from 11 residues. Per the germline V gene, CDR1 is SNHLY and CDR2 is FYNNEI. Trimming cost V 6 bases and J 4 bases, with 6 bases left between them. CDR3 sequence reads: CASRVGYGYTF. CDR3 sequence (DNA): TGTGCCAGCAGAGTAGGCTATGGCTACACCTTC.

This clonotype was detected many times. This rearrangement joins TRBV7-2 to TRBJ2-3; D perhaps matches TRBD2 (6 bases). This CDR3 spans 15 amino acids. Germline V gives CDR1 SGHTA, CDR2 FQGNSA. Trimming removed 7 bases at V and 3 bases at J, with 17 bases between. The CDR3 spells CASKYSGVRTDTQYF. In DNA, the CDR3 is TGTGCCAGCAAGTACTCGGGAGTACGGACAGATACGCAGTATTTT. Supplemented by reference TRBV7-2 and TRBJ2-3, the full variable domain reads GAGVSQSPSNKVTEKGKDVELRCDPISGHTALYWYRQSLGQGLEFLIYFQGNSAPDKSGLPSDRFSAERTGGSVSTLTIQRTQQEDSAVYLCASKYSGVRTDTQYFGPGTRLTVL.

In this sample, this clonotype turned up a few times. The V and J genes are TRBV7-2 and TRBJ1-1; unclear D gene. This CDR3 has 12 amino acids. The V and J ends lost 7 bases and 6 bases respectively, with 12 bases between them. The V gene's germline CDR1 is SGHTA and CDR2 FQGNSA. As DNA, the CDR3 is TGTGCCAGCACCTCTTGGGTCCCTGAAGCTTTCTTT. Translation: CASTSWVPEAFF.

The rearrangement uses TRBV20-1 and TRBJ2-3; no reliable D call. This CDR3 has 15 residues. Germline V gene sequence: CDR1 DFQATT, CDR2 SNEGSKA (reference sequence). The V and J ends lost 3 bases and 1 base respectively, with 14 bases between them. CDR3 in DNA: TGCAGTGCTAGGATGGTGGCCTCGGGCACAGATACGCAGTATTTT. As protein: CSARMVASGTDTQYF.